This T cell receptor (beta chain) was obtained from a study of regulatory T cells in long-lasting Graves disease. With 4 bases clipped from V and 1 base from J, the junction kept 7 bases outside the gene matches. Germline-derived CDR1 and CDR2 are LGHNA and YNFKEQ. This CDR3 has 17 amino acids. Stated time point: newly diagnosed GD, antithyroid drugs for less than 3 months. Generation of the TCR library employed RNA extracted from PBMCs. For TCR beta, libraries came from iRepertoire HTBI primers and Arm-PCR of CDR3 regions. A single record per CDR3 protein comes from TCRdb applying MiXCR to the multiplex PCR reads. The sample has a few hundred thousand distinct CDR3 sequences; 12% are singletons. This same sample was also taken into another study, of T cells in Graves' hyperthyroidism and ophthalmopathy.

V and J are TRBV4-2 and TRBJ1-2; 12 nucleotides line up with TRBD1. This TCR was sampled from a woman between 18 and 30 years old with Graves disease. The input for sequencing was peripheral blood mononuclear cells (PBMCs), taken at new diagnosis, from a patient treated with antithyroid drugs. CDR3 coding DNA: TGTGCCAGCAGCCCCCCGGGACAGGGGGCGCGTAACTATGGCTACACCTTC. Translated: CASSPPGQGARNYGYTF.